The entry below gives a single TCR beta chain sequence along with its context. Its antigen has not been determined. Base-call qualities are not available, and no considerably larger clone is one nucleotide away. From a lookup of the germline V gene (reference sequence), CDR1 and CDR2 are GTSNPN and SVGIG. There are 14 amino acids in the CDR3, from cysteine to phenylalanine inclusive. The kept DNA is CDR3 alone, 42 bases in frame from the first base. V and J lose 1 base and 8 bases, and a span of 18 bases separates them. The sample is drawn from a study of blood T cell repertoires in COVID-19 (dated by TCRdb to 2018 to 2021). Regarding the research as a whole: The collaborator samples originated in the United States, Italy and Spain and spanned the acute and convalescent phases of COVID-19. The material from the prospective study consisted of cDNA or gDNA derived from T cells, B-cell-depleted T cells, or PBMCs. HLA class I and class II types, where available, came from metadata supplied by the sample provider rather than from assay-based typing. The repertoires were made available in a free public database intended to serve as a resource for research on the immune response to SARS-CoV-2. The samples were drawn from the first 160 participants of the ongoing ImmuneRACE study and from more than 1,000 subjects provided by 6 global collaborators. Nearly every sample came with metadata listing a de-identified subject ID, COVID-19 status, age in years and sex. Subjects who had been exposed to COVID-19, were actively infected with it, or had recovered from it provided the deeply sampled blood TCRbeta repertoires that made up the dataset. The investigation overall reported the following: The amount of clinical and demographic metadata varied by source and participant and was provided uncurated.

TCRbeta CDR3 regions were amplified from genomic DNA using the immunoSEQ Assay, a bias-controlled multiplex PCR. The authors' pipeline ran thus. Nucleated cell counts per sample were estimated from amplification of reference gene primers within the assay. Sequence reads were collapsed and filtered to measure the absolute abundance of every unique TCRbeta CDR3 rearrangement. Productive Simpson clonality was computed per sample as the square root of Simpson's diversity index over productive rearrangements. TCRdb limited this immuneACCESS table to in-frame rearrangements with V and J called. A share of clones is missing; checked studies link under half to unresolved V genes, and the rest is unexplained. V and J calls and clone size are as listed in that table; D and trimming were resolved from the DNA. The sample table shows 250,000 to 300,000 clones, and 65% to 90% are seen once. Clones ranked in the top ten supply 5.1% of the sample.

Whole blood was collected in K2EDTA tubes by collaborating institutions according to the institutions' own protocols. Collaborator samples were shipped for TCRbeta analysis as frozen whole blood, isolated PBMCs, or DNA extracted from either sample type. Source material: peripheral blood. The sequence joins TRBV30 to TRBJ2-7, and TRBD2 may be the D gene, going by 6 matching bases. The clonotype comes from a man aged 45-65 years with active or convalescent COVID-19. The CDR3 reads as follows: CAWSARLVSMKQYF. The DNA is as follows: TGTGCCTGGAGTGCAAGACTAGTAAGTATGAAGCAGTACTTC.